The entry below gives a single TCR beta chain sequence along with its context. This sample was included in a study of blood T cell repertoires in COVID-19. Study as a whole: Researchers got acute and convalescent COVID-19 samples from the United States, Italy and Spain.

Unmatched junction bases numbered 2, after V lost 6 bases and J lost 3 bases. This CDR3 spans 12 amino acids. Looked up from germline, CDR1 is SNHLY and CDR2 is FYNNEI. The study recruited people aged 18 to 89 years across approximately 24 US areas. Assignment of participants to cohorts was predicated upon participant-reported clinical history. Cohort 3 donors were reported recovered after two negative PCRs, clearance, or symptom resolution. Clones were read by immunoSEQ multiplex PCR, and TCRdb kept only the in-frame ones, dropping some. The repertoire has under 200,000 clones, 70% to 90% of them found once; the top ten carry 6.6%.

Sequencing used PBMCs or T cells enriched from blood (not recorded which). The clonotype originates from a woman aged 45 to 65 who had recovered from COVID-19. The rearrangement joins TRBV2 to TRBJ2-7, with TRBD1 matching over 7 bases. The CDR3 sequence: CASRGQLYEQYF. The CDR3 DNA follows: TGTGCCAGCAGGGGACAGCTCTACGAGCAGTACTTC.